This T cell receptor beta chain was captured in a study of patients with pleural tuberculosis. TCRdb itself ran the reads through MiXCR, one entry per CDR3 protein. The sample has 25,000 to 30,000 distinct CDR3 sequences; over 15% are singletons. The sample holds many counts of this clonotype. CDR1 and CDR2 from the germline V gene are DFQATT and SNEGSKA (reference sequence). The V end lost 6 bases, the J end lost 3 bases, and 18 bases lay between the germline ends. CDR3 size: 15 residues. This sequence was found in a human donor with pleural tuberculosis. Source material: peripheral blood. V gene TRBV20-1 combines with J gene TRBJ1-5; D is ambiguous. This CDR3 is CSAVPTLSINQPQHF. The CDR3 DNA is TGCAGTGCCGTCCCCACGCTAAGTATCAATCAGCCCCAGCATTTT.